The 29 T cell receptor beta chains below were found in one sample sequenced in a study of T-cell memory formation after mild COVID-19. One entry per CDR3 protein, called by TCRdb with MiXCR from the 5' RACE reads. The sample lists hundreds of thousands of distinct CDR3 sequences, less than 25% occurring once. The source material was PBMCs or a T cell subset sorted from them (not recorded which). The receptors stem from an adult woman who had mild COVID-19 (a few samples of this study predate the infection). Cell type and time point are not known.

The chain is built from TRBV7-3 and TRBJ2-3; the match to TRBD2 covers 9 bases. The CDR3 covers 17 residues. Trimming cost V 4 bases and J 9 bases; bases outside gene matches: 17. Germline CDR1 and CDR2: SGHTA and FQGTGA. CDR3 sequence reads: CASSSPEAGGTQGTQYF. CDR3 coding DNA: TGTGCCAGCAGCTCGCCCGAGGCGGGGGGGACTCAGGGGACGCAGTATTTT.

This clonotype occurred a few times. The CDR3 bases are TGCAGTGCTAGAGATTGGGCGGATCCTAGTTGGGCTGGAGAGACCCAGTACTTC. Protein: CSARDWADPSWAGETQYF. The chain has TRBV20-1 and TRBJ2-5, with D unresolved. Per the germline V gene, CDR1 is DFQATT and CDR2 is SNEGSKA (reference sequence). This CDR3 is built from 18 residues. Trimming removed 0 bases from V and 4 bases from J, with 24 bases in between.

This clonotype was counted a few times. The chain combines TRBV24-1 with TRBJ2-1; 12 positions match TRBD1. V lost 0 bases and J lost 6; bases outside the gene matches: 2. Germline V CDR1 and CDR2: KGHDR, SFDVKD. The CDR3 sequence is 16 residues long. Here the CDR3 reads CATSDLGDRGRNEQFF. CDR3 nucleotides: TGTGCCACCAGTGATTTGGGGGACAGGGGGCGCAATGAGCAGTTCTTC.

The gene calls are TRBV12-3 or TRBV12-4 and TRBJ1-5, with D perhaps matching TRBD1 (6 bases). This CDR3 is 17 amino acids long. Deletions cut 6 bases from V and 4 bases from J, with 22 bases between. As DNA, the CDR3 is TGTGCCAGCAGCCCTTCAGGGGTAGACGGATGGAATCAGCCCCAGCATTTT. The encoded protein is CASSPSGVDGWNQPQHF.

The J gene is TRBJ2-1, the V gene TRBV7-9; 13 bases map to TRBD2. Germline loops: CDR1 SEHNR, CDR2 FQNEAQ (reference sequence). J gave up 7 bases and V 1 base, and 4 bases lay outside the gene matches. There are 16 residues in the CDR3. CDR3 coding DNA: TGTGCCAGCAGCTTAGGGGGGACTAGCGGGGAGAATGAGCAGTTCTTC. Protein sequence: CASSLGGTSGENEQFF. The full variable domain, its missing parts supplied by reference TRBV7-9 and TRBJ2-1, is DTGVSQNPRHKITKRGQNVTFRCDPISEHNRLYWYRQTLGQGPEFLTYFQNEAQLEKSRLLSDRFSAERPKGSFSTLEIQRTEQGDSAMYLCASSLGGTSGENEQFFGPGTRLTVL.

This clonotype showed up just a few times. V is TRBV3-1 and J is TRBJ2-5; 10 bases align to TRBD2. Germline assignment: CDR1 LGHDT and CDR2 YNNKEL (reference sequence). This CDR3 is 16 amino acids long. V gave up 5 bases and J gave up 5 bases; unmatched junction bases: 11. The CDR3 loop is CASSTPSGGLLETQYF. For the CDR3, the DNA is TGTGCCAGCAGCACTCCTAGCGGGGGCCTTCTGGAGACCCAGTACTTC.

The CDR3 reads CATSGLSETQYF. DNA of the CDR3: TGTGCCACCAGTGGGCTGTCGGAGACCCAGTACTTC. The chain employs TRBV24-1 and TRBJ2-5; D remains ambiguous. Germline V gene lookup returns CDR1 KGHDR and CDR2 SFDVKD. The CDR3 consists of 12 residues. Trimming removed 5 bases from V and 5 bases from J, with 8 bases in between.

This clonotype was found a few times. The rearrangement uses TRBV15 and TRBJ2-5; D uncertain. The CDR3 totals 16 residues. V lost 1 base and J lost 0, with 12 bases in between. Germline V lookup: CDR1 LNHNV, CDR2 YYDKDF (reference sequence). The CDR3 region has the DNA TGTGCCACCAGCAGAGCGCAGTGGGTGGACCAAGAGACCCAGTACTTC. Translated: CATSRAQWVDQETQYF.

The sample holds a few counts of this clonotype. The CDR3 sequence: CASSLTGEGTEAFF. The CDR3 nucleotides read TGTGCCAGCAGTTTGACAGGGGAGGGCACTGAAGCTTTCTTT. The gene calls are TRBV12-3 or TRBV12-4 and TRBJ1-1, with 8 bases identical to TRBD1. There are 14 residues in the CDR3. J lost 4 bases, V lost 3 bases, and 4 bases had no gene match.

A few counts support this clonotype. This chain's CDR3 is CSVRLAAPGQGARGDTEAFF. In DNA, the CDR3 is TGCAGCGTTCGCCTCGCGGCCCCGGGACAGGGGGCCCGGGGGGACACTGAAGCTTTCTTT. This chain connects TRBV29-1 to TRBJ1-1, with 12 bases fitting TRBD1. Germline V gene data show CDR1 as SQVTM and CDR2 as ANQGSEA. The CDR3 runs 20 residues. Trimming removed 5 bases from V and 3 bases from J; junction bases left unmatched: 22.

This chain links TRBV27 with TRBJ1-5; 7 nucleotides line up with TRBD1. The CDR3 runs 11 residues. From germline, CDR1 is MNHEY and CDR2 SMNVEV (reference sequence). Trimming cost V 4 bases and J 11 bases; bases outside gene matches: 2. The CDR3 bases are TGTGCCAGCAGTTCAGGGGGTTCCCAGCATTTT. It is translated as CASSSGGSQHF.

This chain joins TRBV7-9 and TRBJ2-1; possible D gene TRBD2, 5 bases. CDR3 size: 14 residues. Trimming took 1 base from V and 13 from J, leaving 17 bases between them. CDR1 and CDR2 from the germline V gene are SEHNR and FQNEAQ (reference sequence). In DNA, the CDR3 is TGTGCCAGCAGCTTAGACGACGGGGTGCGACGTCAGTTCTTC. It encodes CASSLDDGVRRQFF.

The rearrangement links TRBV21-1 to TRBJ2-5; the listed D gene, TRBD1, was not tested against the DNA. TRBV21-1 is classified as a pseudogene. CDR3 length equals 15 residues. The CDR3 coding sequence is TGTGCCAGCAGCAAAGCGCCGGGGCCGGGGGAGACCCAGTACTTC. Residues: CASSKAPGPGETQYF.

This clonotype has more than one count but fewer than ten. J is TRBJ1-6 and V is TRBV5-1, with D possibly being TRBD1 (5 bases). V shed 3 bases and J shed 7 bases, with 14 bases lying between them. This CDR3 comprises 15 residues. Germline V lookup: CDR1 SGHRS, CDR2 YFSETQ. The CDR3: CASSWGPRDNSPLHF. CDR3 nucleotides: TGCGCCAGCAGCTGGGGCCCAAGGGACAATTCACCCCTCCACTTT.

This clonotype was observed a handful of times. The V gene is TRBV15, the J gene TRBJ2-3, with D perhaps matching TRBD2 (5 bases). Germline assignment: CDR1 LNHNV and CDR2 YYDKDF (reference sequence). This CDR3 is 16 amino acids long. The V end was cut by 0 bases, the J end by 5 bases, with 15 bases between. CDR3 sequence (DNA): TGTGCCACCAGCAGAGATAAAACTAGTCGCAAAGATACGCAGTATTTT. Translating gives CATSRDKTSRKDTQYF.

This chain uses TRBV7-9 with TRBJ2-5, with 15 bases matching TRBD2. With V trimmed by 5 bases and J by 5 bases, 6 bases remained unmatched. Per germline, CDR1 SEHNR and CDR2 FQNEAQ (reference sequence). This CDR3 is 16 amino acids long. The DNA for the CDR3 is TGTGCCAGCAGCCCGGGACTAGCGGGAGGTATGGAGACCCAGTACTTC. Its protein is CASSPGLAGGMETQYF.

V gene TRBV29-1 combines with J gene TRBJ1-1; possible D gene TRBD1, 5 bases. CDR1 and CDR2 (germline): SQVTM, ANQGSEA. V was clipped by 7 bases and J by 4 bases, with 16 bases between them. This CDR3 is 13 amino acids long. CDR3 protein: CSGHGGSGTEAFF. The CDR3, as DNA: TGCAGCGGACACGGGGGGTCCGGCACTGAAGCTTTCTTT.

The chain joins TRBV12-3 or TRBV12-4 to TRBJ1-2, with TRBD1 identical over 10 bases. Trimming removed 3 bases from V and 3 bases from J; junction bases left unmatched: 1. CDR3 length: 14 amino acids. The CDR3 DNA reads as TGTGCCAGCAGTTTGGGACAGGGGTACTATGGCTACACCTTC. Translating gives CASSLGQGYYGYTF.

This clonotype was seen a handful of times. The CDR3 sequence is CASRIAGAREQYF. DNA for the CDR3: TGTGCCAGCAGAATAGCGGGAGCCCGCGAGCAGTACTTC. The chain is built from TRBV12-3 or TRBV12-4 and TRBJ2-7; 9 bases align to TRBD2. J gave up 6 bases and V 6 bases, and 6 bases lay outside the gene matches. The CDR3 loop spans 13 amino acids.

This clonotype has only a few counts. The V and J genes are TRBV4-2 and TRBJ2-7; D gene ambiguous. Looked up from germline, CDR1 is LGHNA and CDR2 is YNFKEQ. The CDR3 covers 14 residues. V was shortened by 0 bases and J by 9 bases, with 15 bases between the two germline ends. CDR3 DNA: TGTGCCAGCAGCCAAGATCGTTCGCCGGCGTGGCAGTACTTC. Translated: CASSQDRSPAWQYF.

This clonotype was seen a single time. The rearrangement uses TRBV12-3 or TRBV12-4 and TRBJ1-4, with D possibly matching TRBD1 (5 bases). The CDR3 covers 13 residues. V was pared by 5 bases and J by 12 bases, with 16 bases between. This CDR3 reads CASSPGKGEELFF. CDR3 in DNA: TGTGCCAGCAGTCCTGGGAAAGGGGAAGAACTGTTTTTT.

The chain combines TRBV14 with TRBJ2-7; no reliable D call. Trimming shortened V by 4 bases and J by 6 bases, and 10 bases separated the two germline ends. This CDR3 has 12 amino acids. Per germline, CDR1 SGHDN and CDR2 FVKESK. For the CDR3, the DNA is TGTGCCAGCAGCCCCTATACGAGCGAGCAGTACTTC. The encoded protein is CASSPYTSEQYF.

This clonotype occurred many times. This chain links TRBV12-3 or TRBV12-4 with TRBJ2-3, with TRBD2 as a possible D gene (6 bases). V lost 6 bases and J lost 4, with 14 bases in between. CDR3 length equals 14 residues. This CDR3 reads CASSPHGGADTQYF. The CDR3 coding sequence is TGTGCCAGCAGCCCCCACGGGGGTGCAGATACGCAGTATTTT.

This chain connects TRBV7-6 to TRBJ2-1; 8 positions match TRBD1. The CDR3 runs 16 residues. Germline V CDR1 and CDR2: SGHVS, FNYEAQ. Unmatched junction bases numbered 9, after V lost 4 bases and J lost 4 bases. For the CDR3, the DNA is TGTGCCAGCAGCTCGGGAAGGGGACAGGAGTACAATGAGCAGTTCTTC. This sequence encodes CASSSGRGQEYNEQFF.

In nucleotides, the CDR3 is TGTGCCAGCAGTTACGGGAATTACGAGCAGTACTTC. Its translation is CASSYGNYEQYF. This chain uses TRBV6-6 with TRBJ2-7, with D uncertain. This CDR3 spans 12 amino acids. The V end was cut by 2 bases, the J end by 4 bases, with 6 bases between. CDR1 and CDR2 from the germline V gene are MNHNY and SVGAGI (reference sequence).

The rearrangement uses TRBV29-1 and TRBJ2-7, with 7 bases identical to TRBD1. Germline V CDR1 and CDR2: SQVTM, ANQGSEA. CDR3 length equals 12 residues. V was clipped by 8 bases and J by 6 bases; unmatched bases: 10. The CDR3, as DNA: TGCAGCACCTGGGGGACAGCCAGCGAGCAGTACTTC. It translates to CSTWGTASEQYF.

This clonotype was seen a few times. The chain is built from TRBV10-3 and TRBJ2-5; TRBD1 agrees at 10 bases. CDR1 is ENHRY and CDR2 is SYGVKD in the germline V gene. The CDR3 runs to 16 residues. V lost 3 bases to trimming and J lost 5 bases; unmatched junction nucleotides: 9. The CDR3: CAISDPTGGLAETQYF. DNA of the CDR3: TGTGCCATCAGTGACCCGACAGGGGGCCTTGCCGAGACCCAGTACTTC.

This chain links TRBV18 with TRBJ2-1; 15 nucleotides agree with TRBD2. The CDR3 is 17 residues long. Trimming cost V 4 bases and J 4 bases; bases outside gene matches: 5. From germline, CDR1 is KGHSH and CDR2 LQKENI. The CDR3 region has the DNA TGTGCCAGCTCACTACCGGGACTAGCGGGAGGTTACAATGAGCAGTTCTTC. This gives the protein CASSLPGLAGGYNEQFF.

This clonotype was seen at least ten times. The chain combines TRBV12-3 or TRBV12-4 with TRBJ2-7, with D tentatively TRBD1 (6 bases). This CDR3 region has 14 residues. V shed 0 bases and J shed 7 bases, with 13 bases lying between them. The CDR3 bases are TGTGCCAGCAGTTTAGCGGACAGTCCGGGAGAGCAGTACTTC. It specifies CASSLADSPGEQYF.